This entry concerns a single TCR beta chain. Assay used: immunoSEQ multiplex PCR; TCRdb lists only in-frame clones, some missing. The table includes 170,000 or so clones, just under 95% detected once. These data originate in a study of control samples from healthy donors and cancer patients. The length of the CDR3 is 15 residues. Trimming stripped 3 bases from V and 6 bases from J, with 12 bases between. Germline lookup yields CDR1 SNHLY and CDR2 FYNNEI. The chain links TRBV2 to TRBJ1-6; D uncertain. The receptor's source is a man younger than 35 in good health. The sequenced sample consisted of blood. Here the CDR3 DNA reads TGTGCCAGCAGTGAGACTCGAGCCTCTAATTCACCCCTCCACTTT. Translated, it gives CASSETRASNSPLHF.